This T cell receptor (beta chain) was recovered during a study of blood T cells in healthy people across ages. Combining a sample-barcoded 5' primer with a J-beta primer mix, a second PCR ran for about 6 to 12 cycles. Each CDR3 protein is one row after TCRdb ran MiXCR on the 5' RACE reads. Of hundreds of thousands of distinct CDR3 sequences in the sample, 58% were seen once. Germline trimming cut 0 bases from V and 5 bases from J; bases unmatched to any gene: 6. CDR1 is SGHTA and CDR2 is FQGNSA in the germline V gene. This CDR3 comprises 16 residues. This clonotype originated in a man aged 25-45 years in good health. The V and J genes are TRBV7-2 and TRBJ2-5; the match to TRBD2 covers 10 bases. Sequencing was done on a sample of blood. CDR3 sequence: CASSLASGRVQETQYF. The DNA of the CDR3 is TGTGCCAGCAGCTTAGCCAGCGGGAGGGTCCAGGAGACCCAGTACTTC.